Presented here are 27 T cell receptor beta chains from one specimen sequenced in a study of cytomegalovirus exposure and HLA in healthy donors. Use of 60 Vbeta and 13 Jbeta primers characterized the PCR. Method: immunoSEQ multiplex PCR; TCRdb's copy keeps in-frame clones and lacks some. The top ten hold over 2.5% of the sample, which has some 110,000 clones, 70% to 75% seen once. Material: PBMCs. These receptors all come from a female donor in good health and CMV-seronegative.

J is TRBJ2-7 and V is TRBV7-9, with D possibly TRBD2 on 5 matching bases. Between the trimmed V and J ends, which lost 3 bases and 2 bases, there was a span of 11 bases. CDR1 SEHNR and CDR2 FQNEAQ come from the germline V gene (reference sequence). The CDR3 length is 14 residues. CDR3 bases: TGTGCCAGCAGCTTTCGGGAAACAGCCTACGAGCAGTACTTC. This sequence encodes CASSFRETAYEQYF. Full variable domain (rest looked up from reference TRBV7-9 and TRBJ2-7): DTGVSQNPRHKITKRGQNVTFRCDPISEHNRLYWYRQTLGQGPEFLTYFQNEAQLEKSRLLSDRFSAERPKGSFSTLEIQRTEQGDSAMYLCASSFRETAYEQYFGPGTRLTVT.

The genes are TRBV27 and TRBJ2-7, with TRBD2 matching over 9 bases. This CDR3 is 15 amino acids long. With V trimmed by 3 bases and J by 5 bases, 8 bases remained unmatched. The germline V gene has CDR1 MNHEY and CDR2 SMNVEV (reference sequence). CDR3 in DNA: TGTGCCAGCAGTTTGCCCGGGACTAGCCGCGACGAGCAGTACTTC. It is translated as CASSLPGTSRDEQYF.

This rearrangement joins TRBV5-1 to TRBJ2-7; D unresolved. Per the germline V gene, CDR1 is SGHRS and CDR2 is YFSETQ. The V and J ends lost 2 bases and 4 bases respectively, with 10 bases between them. This CDR3 is 13 amino acids long. CDR3 protein: CASSLNPSYEQYF. The CDR3 coding sequence is TGCGCCAGCAGCTTAAATCCGAGTTACGAGCAGTACTTC.

This chain joins TRBV28 and TRBJ2-1, with a tentative D call TRBD2 (6 bases). Trimming shortened V by 3 bases and J by 8 bases, and 14 bases separated the two germline ends. The CDR3 spans 14 residues. Germline CDR1 MDHEN, CDR2 SYDVKM. Here the CDR3 reads CASSFIGGKDEQFF. The CDR3 region has the DNA TGTGCCAGCAGTTTTATTGGCGGGAAGGATGAGCAGTTCTTC.

This chain uses TRBV5-4 with TRBJ1-3; 8 nucleotides line up with TRBD1. Trimming at V came to 3 bases and at J to 4 bases, leaving 3 bases not matched to a gene. The CDR3 spans 14 residues. Germline assignment: CDR1 SGHNT and CDR2 YYREEE (reference sequence). CDR3 nucleotide sequence: TGTGCCAGCAGCTCACAGGGGGGAGGAAACACCATATATTTT. This codes for CASSSQGGGNTIYF.

This clone was found a few times. The rearrangement links TRBV2 to TRBJ2-1; 10 nucleotides line up with TRBD1. From germline, CDR1 is SNHLY and CDR2 FYNNEI. The V segment lost 6 bases and the J segment 7 bases; nucleotides outside the gene matches: 15. This CDR3 is built from 17 residues. This chain's CDR3 is CASSLTSGTGVLNEQFF. The CDR3, as DNA: TGTGCCAGCAGCCTTACTTCCGGGACAGGGGTTCTGAATGAGCAGTTCTTC. The variable domain in full, with the rest retrieved from reference TRBV2 and TRBJ2-1, is EPEVTQTPSHQVTQMGQEVILRCVPISNHLYFYWYRQILGQKVEFLVSFYNNEISEKSEIFDDQFSVERPDGSNFTLKIRSTKLEDSAMYFCASSLTSGTGVLNEQFFGPGTRLTVL.

This clone has a single count. The chain joins TRBV2 to TRBJ2-7; D ambiguous. CDR1 is SNHLY, CDR2 FYNNEI, per germline. The CDR3 runs 12 residues. The germline V and J ends were trimmed by 3 bases and 2 bases, with 5 bases remaining between them. CDR3 loop: CASSESAYEQYF. The CDR3 DNA reads TGTGCCAGCAGTGAGAGTGCCTACGAGCAGTACTTC. Using reference TRBV2 and TRBJ2-7 for the parts outside the CDR3, the full variable domain is EPEVTQTPSHQVTQMGQEVILRCVPISNHLYFYWYRQILGQKVEFLVSFYNNEISEKSEIFDDQFSVERPDGSNFTLKIRSTKLEDSAMYFCASSESAYEQYFGPGTRLTVT.

This rearrangement joins TRBV9 to TRBJ2-5; TRBD2 matches at 9 bases. The last part of the DNA fits TRBJ2-7 better; the J call may be wrong. The CDR3 is 15 amino acids. Germline V gives CDR1 SGDLS, CDR2 YYNGEE. CDR3: CASSVGLAGRYEQYF. Written as DNA, the CDR3 is TGTGCCAGCAGCGTCGGCCTAGCGGGACGTTACGAGCAGTACTTC.

The rearrangement uses TRBV5-1 and TRBJ1-5; 9 bases match TRBD1. With 8 bases clipped from V and 3 bases from J, the junction kept 3 bases outside the gene matches. From germline, CDR1 is SGHRS and CDR2 YFSETQ. This CDR3 has 13 amino acids. The CDR3 loop reads CASRTGANQPQHF. CDR3 coding DNA: TGCGCCAGTCGGACAGGGGCCAATCAGCCCCAGCATTTT.

The V gene is TRBV7-2, the J gene TRBJ1-4; D is ambiguous. CDR1 and CDR2 from the germline V gene are SGHTA and FQGNSA. The CDR3 is made up of 15 amino acids. V gave up 1 base and J gave up 0 bases, with 6 bases separating them. In DNA, the CDR3 is TGTGCCAGCAGCTTAGGGAGTACAACTAATGAAAAACTGTTTTTT. As protein: CASSLGSTTNEKLFF.

The chain joins TRBV5-1 to TRBJ2-7; the D gene is possibly TRBD1 (5 bases). Trimming took 0 bases from V and 2 from J, leaving 12 bases between them. Germline V gene lookup returns CDR1 SGHRS and CDR2 YFSETQ. The CDR3 spans 15 residues. The CDR3 protein is CASSLAAGLTYEQYF. CDR3 DNA: TGCGCCAGCAGCTTGGCCGCAGGGCTCACCTACGAGCAGTACTTC.

The rearrangement joins TRBV7-2 to TRBJ2-7; 10 nucleotides line up with TRBD2. The junction had 2 bases not matched to a gene; V was cut back by 0 bases and J by 3 bases. Germline V gene data show CDR1 as SGHTA and CDR2 as FQGNSA. CDR3 length: 15 residues. The CDR3 DNA reads as TGTGCCAGCAGCTTAGCTGGACTAGCGGACTACGAGCAGTACTTC. This sequence encodes CASSLAGLADYEQYF.

The rearrangement uses TRBV10-3 and TRBJ2-7; 13 bases match TRBD2. The CDR3 length is 20 residues. Germline V gene lookup returns CDR1 ENHRY and CDR2 SYGVKD. J lost 0 bases, V lost 6 bases, and 17 bases had no gene match. CDR3 in amino acids: CAISGRPTSGRARSSYEQYF. The CDR3 DNA sequence: TGTGCCATCAGCGGAAGGCCTACTAGCGGGAGGGCCCGGAGCTCCTACGAGCAGTACTTC.

This chain connects TRBV15 to TRBJ2-7; 7 bases align to TRBD1. Germline V CDR1 and CDR2: LNHNV, YYDKDF (reference sequence). J gave up 3 bases and V 1 base, and 6 bases lay outside the gene matches. The CDR3 runs to 15 residues. The CDR3 loop is CATSRGITGVYEQYF. The CDR3 DNA sequence: TGTGCCACCAGCAGAGGGATTACAGGGGTCTACGAGCAGTACTTC.

This clone appeared many times. The V call is TRBV5-1, the J call TRBJ2-6, with TRBD1 matching 11 bases. The CDR3 has 18 amino acids. With 1 base clipped from V and 4 bases from J, the junction kept 7 bases outside the gene matches. Per germline, CDR1 SGHRS and CDR2 YFSETQ. CDR3 sequence: CASSLRGQGASGANVLTF. The CDR3 DNA follows: TGCGCCAGCAGCTTGCGTGGACAGGGGGCCTCCGGGGCCAACGTCCTGACTTTC.

The chain couples TRBV4-3 to TRBJ2-7; a weak D match, TRBD2 (5 bases). Between the trimmed V and J ends, which lost 2 bases and 2 bases, there was a span of 10 bases. Germline CDR1 LGHNA, CDR2 YSLEER. The CDR3 has 14 residues. CDR3 nucleotide sequence: TGCGCCAGCAGCCAAACCAGCGGAACCTACGAGCAGTACTTC. Its protein product is CASSQTSGTYEQYF.

J is TRBJ2-3 and V is TRBV7-8; TRBD1 might be the D (5 bases). From germline, CDR1 is SGHVS and CDR2 FQNEAQ. This CDR3 spans 16 amino acids. Trimming took 5 bases from V and 5 from J, leaving 20 bases between them. The CDR3 bases are TGTGCCAGCAGCCCTCTCCCAAGACAGTCGGGAGATACGCAGTATTTT. Translation gives CASSPLPRQSGDTQYF.

V usage is TRBV7-3 and J usage is TRBJ2-6; 10 bases line up with TRBD1. In germline, CDR1 is SGHTA, CDR2 FQGTGA. The V and J ends lost 0 bases and 2 bases, in that order; junction bases with no gene match: 10. The CDR3 has 20 amino acids. CDR3 in DNA: TGTGCCAGCAGCTTAACCGGGACAGGGGTCCATCCCACTGGGGCCAACGTCCTGACTTTC. Its protein is CASSLTGTGVHPTGANVLTF.

The V and J genes are TRBV4-1 and TRBJ1-3, with TRBD1 identical over 8 bases. V lost 1 base and J lost 8; bases outside the gene matches: 4. Germline V CDR1 and CDR2: MGHRA, YSYEKL. This CDR3 comprises 14 residues. CDR3 residues: CASSQVQGADTIYF. DNA for the CDR3: TGCGCCAGCAGCCAAGTTCAGGGGGCGGACACCATATATTTT.

The chain recombines TRBV10-1 with TRBJ2-7, with 9 nucleotides matching TRBD1. The CDR3 is 15 residues long. Germline V gives CDR1 WNHNN, CDR2 SYGVQD (reference sequence). V was clipped by 6 bases and J by 5 bases; unmatched bases: 11. The CDR3 DNA is TGCGCCAGCAGGGACGGGACAGGGAATGAACACGAGCAGTACTTC. Amino acid sequence: CASRDGTGNEHEQYF.

V usage is TRBV10-1 and J usage is TRBJ1-2; 7 bases fit TRBD1. The J segment lost 1 base and the V segment lost 8 bases, leaving 16 bases of the junction unmatched. The CDR3 extends over 17 amino acids. CDR1 and CDR2 from the germline V gene are WNHNN and SYGVQD (reference sequence). CDR3 bases: TGCGCCAGCGGCGGACACAAGAGGGACAGAATTAACTATGGCTACACCTTC. Its translation: CASGGHKRDRINYGYTF.

The chain combines TRBV7-9 with TRBJ1-4; TRBD1 matches at 7 bases. Germline CDR1 and CDR2: SEHNR and FQNEAQ (reference sequence). The CDR3 totals 16 residues. The ends lost 6 bases at V and 5 bases at J; junction bases unmatched: 12. The CDR3 region has the DNA TGTGCCAGCAGTTCGGATGCGGGAGGGGGCAATGAAAAACTGTTTTTT. It specifies CASSSDAGGGNEKLFF.

V gene TRBV21-1 combines with J gene TRBJ1-5; TRBD1 reflects the table's D call only, with no check against the DNA. TRBV21-1 is termed a pseudogene. The CDR3 consists of 17 residues. The CDR3 nucleotides are TGTGCCAGCAGCACCAGACACGCATTAATTAGCAATCAGCCCCAGCATTTT. Protein: CASSTRHALISNQPQHF.

This sequence joins TRBV7-9 and TRBJ1-4, with D possibly TRBD1 on 5 matching bases. The CDR3 totals 15 residues. CDR1 SEHNR and CDR2 FQNEAQ come from the germline V gene (reference sequence). V shed 3 bases and J shed 6 bases, with 14 bases lying between them. CDR3: CASSFGGGRDEKLFF. The CDR3 nucleotides are TGTGCCAGCAGCTTCGGGGGGGGTCGGGATGAAAAACTGTTTTTT. Using reference TRBV7-9 and TRBJ1-4 for the parts outside the CDR3, the full variable domain is DTGVSQNPRHKITKRGQNVTFRCDPISEHNRLYWYRQTLGQGPEFLTYFQNEAQLEKSRLLSDRFSAERPKGSFSTLEIQRTEQGDSAMYLCASSFGGGRDEKLFFGSGTQLSVL.

For the CDR3, the DNA is TGCGCCAGCAGTGACCCGACTAGCGGGAGGTCCTACAATGAGCAGTTCTTC. Translation gives CASSDPTSGRSYNEQFF. The genes are TRBV10-2 and TRBJ2-1, with TRBD2 identical over 13 bases. The trim removed 3 bases at V and 1 base at J, leaving 3 bases unmatched. Germline-derived CDR1 and CDR2 are WSHSY and SAAADI. The CDR3 is 17 amino acids.

The chain combines TRBV2 with TRBJ2-2, with 13 bases that match TRBD2. J gave up 6 bases and V 1 base, and 11 bases lay outside the gene matches. This CDR3 is 19 amino acids long. Germline V gene data show CDR1 as SNHLY and CDR2 as FYNNEI. The CDR3 coding sequence is TGTGCCAGCAGTGAAGTGTCGACTAGCGGGAGGAGGTTGGCCGGGGAGCTGTTTTTT. Translation gives CASSEVSTSGRRLAGELFF.

The CDR3 protein is CASGGLSYNEQFF. For the CDR3, the DNA is TGTGCCAGCGGGGGACTGTCCTACAATGAGCAGTTCTTC. The genes are TRBV6-5 and TRBJ2-1; D is possibly TRBD2 (6 bases). V was clipped by 8 bases and J by 1 base, with 9 bases between them. Per the germline V gene, CDR1 is MNHEY and CDR2 is SVGAGI. The CDR3 totals 13 residues.